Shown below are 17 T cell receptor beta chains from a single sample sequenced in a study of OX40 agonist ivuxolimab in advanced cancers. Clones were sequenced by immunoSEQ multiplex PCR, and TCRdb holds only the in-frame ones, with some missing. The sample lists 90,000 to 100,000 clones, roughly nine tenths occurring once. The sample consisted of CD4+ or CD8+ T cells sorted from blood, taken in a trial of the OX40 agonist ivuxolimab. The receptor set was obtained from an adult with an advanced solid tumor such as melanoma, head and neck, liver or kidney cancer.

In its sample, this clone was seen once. Here the CDR3 DNA reads TGTGCCAGCAGCCTCAACTTTCCACAGGGGGCTGACACTGAAGCTTTCTTT. It is translated as CASSLNFPQGADTEAFF. This rearrangement joins TRBV13 to TRBJ1-1; 9 bases align to TRBD1. V trimming: 5 bases; J trimming: 3 bases; junction bases outside the gene matches: 13. CDR3 size: 17 residues. Germline-derived CDR1 and CDR2 are PRHDT and FYEKMQ (reference sequence).

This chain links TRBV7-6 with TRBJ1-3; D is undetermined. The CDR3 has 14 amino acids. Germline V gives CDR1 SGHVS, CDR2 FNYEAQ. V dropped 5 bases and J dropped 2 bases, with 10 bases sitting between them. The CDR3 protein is CASSARQTGNTIYF. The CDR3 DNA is TGTGCCAGCAGCGCACGACAAACTGGAAACACCATATATTTT.

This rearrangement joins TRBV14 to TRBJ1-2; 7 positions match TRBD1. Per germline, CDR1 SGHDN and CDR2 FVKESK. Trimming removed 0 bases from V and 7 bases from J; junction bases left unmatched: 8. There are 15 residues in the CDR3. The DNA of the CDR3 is TGTGCCAGCAGCCAAGATATTCAGGGGGACCGTGGCTACACCTTC. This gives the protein CASSQDIQGDRGYTF.

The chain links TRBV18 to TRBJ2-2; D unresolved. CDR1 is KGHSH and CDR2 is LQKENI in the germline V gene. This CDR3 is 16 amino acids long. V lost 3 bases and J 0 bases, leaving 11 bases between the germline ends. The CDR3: CASSPLTAPNTGELFF. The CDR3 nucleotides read TGTGCCAGCTCACCGCTTACAGCACCGAACACCGGGGAGCTGTTTTTT.

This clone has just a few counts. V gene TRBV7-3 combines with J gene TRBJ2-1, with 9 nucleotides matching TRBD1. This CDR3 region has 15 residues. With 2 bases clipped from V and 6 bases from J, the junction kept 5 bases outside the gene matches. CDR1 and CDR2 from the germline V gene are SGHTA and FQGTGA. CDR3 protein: CASSLGQGTLNEQFF. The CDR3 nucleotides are TGTGCCAGCAGCTTAGGACAGGGGACACTCAATGAGCAGTTCTTC.

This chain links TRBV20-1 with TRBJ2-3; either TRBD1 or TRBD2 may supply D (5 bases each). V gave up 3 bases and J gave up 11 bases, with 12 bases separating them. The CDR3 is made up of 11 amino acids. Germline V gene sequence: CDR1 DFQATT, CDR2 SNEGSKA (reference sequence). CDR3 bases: TGCAGTGCTAGCAGGGAGACGATGCAGTATTTT. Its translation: CSASRETMQYF.

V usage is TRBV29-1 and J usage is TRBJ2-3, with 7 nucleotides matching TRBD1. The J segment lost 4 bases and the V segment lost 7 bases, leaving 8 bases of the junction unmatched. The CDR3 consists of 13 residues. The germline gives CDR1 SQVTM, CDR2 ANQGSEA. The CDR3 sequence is CSAGTAPADTQYF. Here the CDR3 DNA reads TGCAGCGCTGGGACAGCCCCGGCAGATACGCAGTATTTT.

The CDR3 coding sequence is TGTGCCAGCAGCAAAATGGGCGGACCAGACGAGCAGTACGTC. This sequence encodes CASSKMGGPDEQYV. The chain links TRBV21-1 to TRBJ2-7. TRBV21-1 is shown as a pseudogene. The CDR3 runs 14 residues.

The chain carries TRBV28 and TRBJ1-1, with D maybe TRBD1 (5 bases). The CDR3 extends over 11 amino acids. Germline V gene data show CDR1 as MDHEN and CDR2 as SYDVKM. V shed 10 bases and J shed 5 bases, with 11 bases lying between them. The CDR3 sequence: CATAGLTEAFF. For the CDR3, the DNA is TGTGCCACCGCAGGGCTAACTGAAGCTTTCTTT.

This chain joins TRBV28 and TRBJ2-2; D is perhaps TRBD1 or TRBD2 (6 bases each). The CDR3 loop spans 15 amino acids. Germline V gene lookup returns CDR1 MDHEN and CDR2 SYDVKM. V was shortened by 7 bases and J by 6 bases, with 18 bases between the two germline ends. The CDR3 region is CASISNRGLAGELFF. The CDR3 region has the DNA TGTGCCAGCATCTCCAACCGGGGGCTCGCCGGGGAGCTGTTTTTT.

The CDR3 loop reads CASSVEPAGQPQHF. CDR3 DNA: TGTGCCAGCAGCGTTGAACCTGCGGGTCAGCCCCAGCATTTT. The genes are TRBV9 and TRBJ1-5; no firm D call. V was cut by 2 bases and J by 6 bases, with 12 bases left in between. Per germline, CDR1 SGDLS and CDR2 YYNGEE. The CDR3 has 14 residues.

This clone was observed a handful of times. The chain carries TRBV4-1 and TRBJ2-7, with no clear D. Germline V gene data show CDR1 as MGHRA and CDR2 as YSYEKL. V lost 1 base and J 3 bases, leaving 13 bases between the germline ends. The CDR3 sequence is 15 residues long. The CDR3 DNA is TGCGCCAGCAGCCAAGCAAAGGCCTCGGGCTACGAGCAGTACTTC. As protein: CASSQAKASGYEQYF.

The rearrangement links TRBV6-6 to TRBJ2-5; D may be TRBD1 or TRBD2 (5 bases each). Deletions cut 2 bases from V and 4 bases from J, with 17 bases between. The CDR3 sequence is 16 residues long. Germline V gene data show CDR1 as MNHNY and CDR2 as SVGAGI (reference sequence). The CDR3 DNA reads TGTGCCAGCAGTTACGCGGACTCTCCGGGGCGAGAGACCCAGTACTTC. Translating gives CASSYADSPGRETQYF.

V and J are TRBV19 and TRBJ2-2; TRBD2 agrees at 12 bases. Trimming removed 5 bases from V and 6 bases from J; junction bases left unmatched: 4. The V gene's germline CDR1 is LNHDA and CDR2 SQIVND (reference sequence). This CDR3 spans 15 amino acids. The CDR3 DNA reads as TGTGCCAGTAGTTCGACTAGCGGGAGTGCCGGGGAGCTGTTTTTT. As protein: CASSSTSGSAGELFF.

The CDR3 coding sequence is TGTGCCAGCAGTCAAGACAGAGACAATGAGCAGTTCTTC. Protein sequence: CASSQDRDNEQFF. The rearrangement links TRBV27 to TRBJ2-1; a weak D match, TRBD1 (5 bases). There are 13 residues in the CDR3. The ends were cut back, 5 bases at V and 5 bases at J, with 10 bases in the middle. The germline V gene has CDR1 MNHEY and CDR2 SMNVEV (reference sequence).

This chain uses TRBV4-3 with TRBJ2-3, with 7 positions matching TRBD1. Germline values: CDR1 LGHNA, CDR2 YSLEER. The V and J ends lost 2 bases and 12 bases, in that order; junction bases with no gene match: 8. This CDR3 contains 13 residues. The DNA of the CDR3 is TGCGCCAGCAGCCAATCCCGACAGGGAGTTCAGTATTTT. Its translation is CASSQSRQGVQYF.

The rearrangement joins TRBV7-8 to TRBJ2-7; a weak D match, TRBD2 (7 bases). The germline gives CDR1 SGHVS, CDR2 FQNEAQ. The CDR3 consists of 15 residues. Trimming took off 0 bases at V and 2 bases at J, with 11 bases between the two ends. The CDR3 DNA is TGTGCCAGCAGCTTAGCGATAGGGGGGGCCTACGAGCAGTACGTC. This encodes CASSLAIGGAYEQYV.